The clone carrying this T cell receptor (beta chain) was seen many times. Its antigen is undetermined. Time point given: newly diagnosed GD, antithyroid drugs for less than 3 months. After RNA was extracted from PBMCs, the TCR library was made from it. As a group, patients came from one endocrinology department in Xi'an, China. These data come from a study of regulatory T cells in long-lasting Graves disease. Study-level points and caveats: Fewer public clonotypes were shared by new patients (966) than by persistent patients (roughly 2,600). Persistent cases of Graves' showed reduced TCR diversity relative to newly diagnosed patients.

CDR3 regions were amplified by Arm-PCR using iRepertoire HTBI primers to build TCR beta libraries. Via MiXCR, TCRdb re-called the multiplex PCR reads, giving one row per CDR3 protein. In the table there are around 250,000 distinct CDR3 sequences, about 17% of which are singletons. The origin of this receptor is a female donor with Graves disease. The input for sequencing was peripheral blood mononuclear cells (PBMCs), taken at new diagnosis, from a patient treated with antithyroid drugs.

The CDR3 coding sequence is TGTGCCAGCAGCTTAGGGGTGAGGGATACGCAGTATTTT. This sequence encodes CASSLGVRDTQYF. This chain connects TRBV7-3 to TRBJ2-3; D gene ambiguous. CDR1 is SGHTA, CDR2 FQGTGA, per germline. The CDR3 is 13 amino acids. V lost 2 bases to trimming and J lost 6 bases, with 9 bases between them.